The 32 T cell receptor beta chains below were found in one sample sequenced in a study of T cell changes during pregnancy in multiple sclerosis. TCRdb's table, derived via immunoSEQ multiplex PCR, lists solely in-frame clones and lacks some. The sample records just under 65,000 clones, around 91% being singletons. The sequencing here drew on peripheral blood, taken after pregnancy. The receptors were sampled from a female donor in good health, enrolled as a control in a pregnancy study.

The chain joins TRBV7-2 to TRBJ1-2; 11 bases line up with TRBD1. Unmatched junction bases numbered 7, after V lost 5 bases and J lost 8 bases. This CDR3 has 14 residues. Germline V gene data show CDR1 as SGHTA and CDR2 as FQGNSA. The DNA of the CDR3 is TGTGCCAGCAGCACCGGACAGGGGGCTTTAGGCTACACCTTC. Amino acid sequence: CASSTGQGALGYTF.

The chain has TRBV11-1 and TRBJ1-2; D uncertain. CDR1 SGHAT and CDR2 FQDESV come from the germline V gene (reference sequence). Trimming took 6 bases from V and 4 from J, leaving 9 bases between them. The CDR3 is made up of 12 amino acids. The CDR3 region is CASSGTSYGYTF. The CDR3 DNA follows: TGTGCCAGCAGTGGTACATCCTATGGCTACACCTTC.

The chain links TRBV4-1 to TRBJ2-1, with 8 bases aligning to TRBD1. The CDR3 totals 16 residues. The junction had 11 bases not matched to a gene; V was cut back by 4 bases and J by 6 bases. The germline V gene has CDR1 MGHRA and CDR2 YSYEKL. The CDR3 sequence is CASSLQGQGAGNEQFF. In nucleotides, the CDR3 is TGCGCCAGCAGCCTTCAAGGGCAGGGGGCTGGCAATGAGCAGTTCTTC.

CDR3 in DNA: TGTGCCAGCAGGGGCGCACATGAGCAGTTCTTC. Amino acids: CASRGAHEQFF. The chain joins TRBV6-6 to TRBJ2-1; D unclear. Looked up from germline, CDR1 is MNHNY and CDR2 is SVGAGI (reference sequence). V lost 6 bases and J 8 bases, leaving 8 bases between the germline ends. This CDR3 region has 11 residues.

This chain joins TRBV27 and TRBJ2-1; 8 positions match TRBD1. V dropped 4 bases and J dropped 13; count of bases not matched to a gene: 9. The CDR3 consists of 13 residues. Germline V lookup: CDR1 MNHEY, CDR2 SMNVEV (reference sequence). The CDR3 DNA follows: TGTGCCAGCAGTTCGCTCGACAGGGGTAGTCAGTTCTTC. Translating it yields CASSSLDRGSQFF.

V is TRBV6-5 and J is TRBJ2-3, with 15 bases identical to TRBD2. J gave up 8 bases and V 6 bases, and 6 bases lay outside the gene matches. CDR1 is MNHEY and CDR2 is SVGAGI in the germline V gene. The CDR3 covers 15 residues. As DNA, the CDR3 is TGTGCCAGCAGCCAAGGGACTAGCGGGGGGATTACGCAGTATTTT. This sequence encodes CASSQGTSGGITQYF.

The table lists this clone with a count of one. The chain has TRBV18 and TRBJ2-1, with 8 bases that match TRBD1. Unmatched junction bases numbered 7, after V lost 2 bases and J lost 4 bases. CDR1 KGHSH and CDR2 LQKENI come from the germline V gene. The CDR3 sequence is 16 residues long. The CDR3 spells CASSPVRGQKYNEQFF. DNA for the CDR3: TGTGCCAGCTCACCAGTCAGGGGGCAGAAATACAATGAGCAGTTCTTC.

V usage is TRBV9 and J usage is TRBJ1-1; perhaps TRBD1 as D (5 bases). The length of the CDR3 is 15 residues. The germline V gene encodes CDR1 SGDLS and CDR2 YYNGEE. V was cut by 0 bases and J by 3 bases, with 12 bases left in between. The CDR3: CASSVAPRAYTEAFF. Here the CDR3 DNA reads TGTGCCAGCAGCGTAGCGCCCAGGGCTTACACTGAAGCTTTCTTT.

V and J are TRBV18 and TRBJ1-2; TRBD1 aligns across 8 bases. Losses at the gene ends were 8 bases for V and 4 bases for J; bases not matched to a gene: 9. Germline V gene sequence: CDR1 KGHSH, CDR2 LQKENI. This CDR3 has 14 residues. The CDR3 protein is CASQETQGAYGYTF. The CDR3 DNA follows: TGTGCCAGCCAAGAGACGCAGGGGGCCTATGGCTACACCTTC.

The rearrangement links TRBV7-3 to TRBJ2-1, with TRBD2 matching over 11 bases. Germline CDR1 reads SGHTA; CDR2 reads FQGTGA. The CDR3 has 16 residues. With 3 bases clipped from V and 7 bases from J, the junction kept 8 bases outside the gene matches. In nucleotides, the CDR3 is TGTGCCAGCAGCTTCGTCGGGACTAGCGGAGGGAATGAGCAGTTCTTC. Protein: CASSFVGTSGGNEQFF.

This clone was counted once. The chain joins TRBV6-4 to TRBJ2-1, with a weak D call TRBD1 (6 bases). CDR3 size: 17 residues. Germline V gene data show CDR1 as MRHNA and CDR2 as SNTAGT. V lost 0 bases to trimming and J lost 3 bases, with 15 bases between them. CDR3 DNA: TGTGCCAGCAGTGACTCAACTAGGGGGTCGGACTACAATGAGCAGTTCTTC. Translating gives CASSDSTRGSDYNEQFF.

The chain employs TRBV2 and TRBJ1-1; D remains ambiguous. The CDR3 extends over 13 amino acids. The germline V and J ends were trimmed by 1 base and 11 bases, with 14 bases remaining between them. Germline assignment: CDR1 SNHLY and CDR2 FYNNEI. CDR3 coding DNA: TGTGCCAGCAGTGAAGTCCCGTGGAGTGGGGCTTTCTTT. Translated: CASSEVPWSGAFF.

Notes on this clone: The identical CDR3 is also encoded by other nucleotide sequences in the sample. The chain links TRBV7-2 to TRBJ1-1, with D maybe TRBD1 (6 bases). Germline values: CDR1 SGHTA, CDR2 FQGNSA. V gave up 4 bases and J gave up 3 bases, with 9 bases separating them. CDR3 length: 13 amino acids. CDR3 residues: CASSSQGDTEAFF. The CDR3 nucleotides read TGTGCCAGCAGCTCACAGGGTGACACTGAAGCTTTCTTT.

This chain uses TRBV19 with TRBJ2-5, with TRBD2 matching 10 bases. Germline loops: CDR1 LNHDA, CDR2 SQIVND (reference sequence). J lost 1 base, V lost 7 bases, and 3 bases had no gene match. The CDR3 has 14 amino acids. The CDR3 protein is CASKRGGRQETQYF. The DNA of the CDR3 is TGTGCCAGTAAGCGGGGGGGCCGCCAAGAGACCCAGTACTTC.

This sequence joins TRBV6-1 and TRBJ1-1, with 10 bases lining up with TRBD1. This CDR3 region has 14 residues. J was trimmed by 6 bases and V by 4 bases; bases with no gene match: 5. The germline V gene encodes CDR1 MNHNS and CDR2 SASEGT. The CDR3, as DNA: TGTGCCAGCAGTGGGGACAGGGGCGTGCCTGAAGCTTTCTTT. This codes for CASSGDRGVPEAFF.

This chain links TRBV10-3 with TRBJ1-1, with D maybe TRBD1 (6 bases). Germline V gene data show CDR1 as ENHRY and CDR2 as SYGVKD. Trimming left V 0 bases short and J 4 bases short, with 12 bases between. CDR3 size: 15 residues. The CDR3 here is CAISESNRASTEAFF. The CDR3 DNA reads TGTGCCATCAGTGAGTCGAACAGGGCAAGCACTGAAGCTTTCTTT.

The V and J genes are TRBV11-1 and TRBJ2-7; TRBD2 matches at 12 bases. J was trimmed by 4 bases and V by 2 bases; bases with no gene match: 3. The CDR3 spans 15 residues. The germline CDR1 and CDR2 sequences are SGHAT and FQDESV (reference sequence). The CDR3 spells CASSLRTSGEYEQYF. The DNA for the CDR3 is TGTGCCAGCAGCTTACGGACTAGCGGGGAGTACGAGCAGTACTTC. The complete variable domain, with remaining parts taken from reference TRBV11-1 and TRBJ2-7, reads EAEVAQSPRYKITEKSQAVAFWCDPISGHATLYWYRQILGQGPELLVQFQDESVVDDSQLPKDRFSAERLKGVDSTLKIQPAELGDSAMYLCASSLRTSGEYEQYFGPGTRLTVT.

The chain is built from TRBV6-5 and TRBJ1-1; 9 bases fit TRBD1. Germline CDR1 is MNHEY and CDR2 is SVGAGI. CDR3 length: 14 amino acids. V was clipped by 3 bases and J by 6 bases; unmatched bases: 5. CDR3 coding DNA: TGTGCCAGCAGTTATGGGACAGGGTGGCCTGAAGCTTTCTTT. Its protein is CASSYGTGWPEAFF.

This chain links TRBV5-1 with TRBJ2-5, with D unresolved. The CDR3 length is 14 residues. Germline CDR1 reads SGHRS; CDR2 reads YFSETQ. Trimming removed 0 bases from V and 5 bases from J, with 11 bases in between. The CDR3 DNA is TGCGCCAGCAGCTTGGCCGCGCTAAAGGAGACCCAGTACTTC. It encodes CASSLAALKETQYF. Full variable domain (remainder filled in from reference TRBV5-1 and TRBJ2-5): KAGVTQTPRYLIKTRGQQVTLSCSPISGHRSVSWYQQTPGQGLQFLFEYFSETQRNKGNFPGRFSGRQFSNSRSEMNVSTLELGDSALYLCASSLAALKETQYFGPGTRLLVL.

This sequence joins TRBV7-2 and TRBJ2-7; 11 bases agree with TRBD2. Germline CDR1 is SGHTA and CDR2 is FQGNSA. The CDR3 runs 19 residues. V gave up 3 bases and J gave up 1 base; unmatched junction bases: 14. CDR3 sequence (DNA): TGTGCCAGCAGCTTCCGGAATACGGTAGCGGGGGGGGTTTCCTACGAGCAGTACTTC. Amino acids: CASSFRNTVAGGVSYEQYF.

This chain connects TRBV19 to TRBJ1-2, with TRBD1 matching over 7 bases. With V trimmed by 3 bases and J by 0 bases, 7 bases remained unmatched. The germline gives CDR1 LNHDA, CDR2 SQIVND (reference sequence). This CDR3 is 16 amino acids long. CDR3 nucleotides: TGTGCCAGTAGTATCCTCAGGGGGACCGCTAACTATGGCTACACCTTC. Translating it yields CASSILRGTANYGYTF.

This clone was recorded once. The rearrangement uses TRBV30 and TRBJ2-7, with D possibly TRBD1 on 5 matching bases. CDR3 size: 13 residues. Germline V lookup: CDR1 GTSNPN, CDR2 SVGIG (reference sequence). Trimming left V 0 bases short and J 1 base short, with 7 bases between. The chain's CDR3 is CAWSVQVSYEQYF. The CDR3 bases are TGTGCCTGGAGTGTACAGGTGTCCTACGAGCAGTACTTC.

The chain is built from TRBV28 and TRBJ1-1; D might be TRBD1 (6 bases). Germline V gene lookup returns CDR1 MDHEN and CDR2 SYDVKM. V lost 6 bases, J lost 1 base, and 12 bases lay in between. The CDR3 runs to 14 residues. CDR3 loop: CASRQGQPNTEAFF. Written as DNA, the CDR3 is TGTGCCAGCAGACAAGGACAGCCGAACACTGAAGCTTTCTTT.

The V gene is TRBV25-1, the J gene TRBJ1-1; TRBD1 might be the D (5 bases). The CDR3 spans 12 residues. Germline assignment: CDR1 MGHDK and CDR2 SYGVNS. Trimming took 6 bases from V and 10 from J, leaving 15 bases between them. The DNA for the CDR3 is TGTGCCAGCAGGCTCACGGGGGATGGAGCTTTCTTT. Encoded protein: CASRLTGDGAFF.

The chain couples TRBV28 to TRBJ2-7; 8 bases line up with TRBD1. Losses at the gene ends were 8 bases for V and 3 bases for J; bases not matched to a gene: 9. CDR1 is MDHEN and CDR2 is SYDVKM in the germline V gene. The CDR3 has 14 amino acids. In DNA, the CDR3 is TGTGCCAGCCTCTCACAGGGGGAGGTCTACGAGCAGTACTTC. As protein: CASLSQGEVYEQYF.

The chain recombines TRBV6-5 with TRBJ1-1; 9 bases are a match to TRBD1. Losses at the gene ends were 6 bases for V and 5 bases for J; bases not matched to a gene: 7. The CDR3 is 14 amino acids. Germline assignment: CDR1 MNHEY and CDR2 SVGAGI. CDR3 protein: CASSLDRGRTEAFF. CDR3 DNA: TGTGCCAGCAGCCTAGACAGGGGGAGGACTGAAGCTTTCTTT.

V is TRBV30 and J is TRBJ2-5; D gene uncertain. The J call is doubtful: the DNA matches TRBJ2-7 better. Per germline, CDR1 GTSNPN and CDR2 SVGIG (reference sequence). The CDR3 spans 12 residues. The CDR3 DNA reads as TGTGCCTGGAGTTCTACGATCTACGAGCAGTACTTC. It is translated as CAWSSTIYEQYF.

This chain joins TRBV4-2 and TRBJ1-1; the D gene is possibly TRBD1 (5 bases). The CDR3 has 16 amino acids. Trimming took off 0 bases at V and 5 bases at J, with 16 bases between the two ends. The germline V gene encodes CDR1 LGHNA and CDR2 YNFKEQ. For the CDR3, the DNA is TGTGCCAGCAGCCAAGAGGGGAGCGCCGGGGGGACTGAAGCTTTCTTT. It codes for CASSQEGSAGGTEAFF.

For this clone: An end of the junction differs from the germline gene, which may be a read error. This chain uses TRBV2 with TRBJ2-5, with D possibly matching TRBD2 (6 bases). The CDR3 has 13 amino acids. CDR1 SNHLY and CDR2 FYNNEI come from the germline V gene. The CDR3: CASSWTNEDTQYF. The DNA of the CDR3 is TGTGCCAGCAGTTGGACTAACGAAGATACCCAGTACTTC. The full variable domain, its missing parts supplied by reference TRBV2 and TRBJ2-5, is EPEVTQTPSHQVTQMGQEVILRCVPISNHLYFYWYRQILGQKVEFLVSFYNNEISEKSEIFDDQFSVERPDGSNFTLKIRSTKLEDSAMYFCASSWTNEDTQYFGPGTRLLVL.

This rearrangement joins TRBV2 to TRBJ2-1; 7 bases fit TRBD1. Germline CDR1 is SNHLY and CDR2 is FYNNEI. This CDR3 spans 16 amino acids. V dropped 6 bases and J dropped 0; count of bases not matched to a gene: 8. The CDR3 nucleotides read TGTGCCAGCAGGGGATCGACAGGGAGCTCCTACAATGAGCAGTTCTTC. Residues: CASRGSTGSSYNEQFF.

The genes are TRBV27 and TRBJ1-5, with TRBD1 identical over 8 bases. Trimming removed 4 bases from V and 5 bases from J; junction bases left unmatched: 7. CDR3 size: 15 residues. Per germline, CDR1 MNHEY and CDR2 SMNVEV (reference sequence). CDR3 bases: TGTGCCAGCAGTTCAACAGGGGGAGGGGATCAGCCCCAGCATTTT. It specifies CASSSTGGGDQPQHF.

The rearrangement uses TRBV7-3 and TRBJ2-5; 14 bases fit TRBD2. V lost 2 bases and J lost 4; bases outside the gene matches: 6. Germline assignment: CDR1 SGHTA and CDR2 FQGTGA. CDR3 length: 17 amino acids. Here the CDR3 reads CASSLGTSGGLGETQYF. The CDR3, as DNA: TGTGCCAGCAGCTTAGGGACTAGCGGGGGCCTGGGAGAGACCCAGTACTTC.